This entry concerns a single TCR beta chain. Its antigen is still unknown. Researchers ran the PCR with 60 Vbeta and 13 Jbeta primers. Profiling relied on immunoSEQ multiplex PCR, and the TCRdb table lists in-frame clones only, not all of them. The table has some 110,000 clones, over 65% seen once. This entry belongs to a study of cytomegalovirus exposure and HLA in healthy donors. Study results and limitations: It was assumed in the presence/absence analyses that sequencing depth was roughly uniform across donors.

Germline lookup yields CDR1 SGHVS and CDR2 FQNEAQ. V dropped 5 bases and J dropped 0 bases, with 20 bases sitting between them. The CDR3 contains 17 residues. This clonotype was sampled from a woman in her thirties or forties in good health and CMV-seropositive. The sequenced sample was PBMCs. The rearrangement uses TRBV7-8 and TRBJ2-7; the D is unclear. The CDR3 reads CASSLHPERSSSYEQYF. The CDR3 nucleotides are TGTGCCAGCAGCCTCCACCCTGAACGGTCGAGCTCCTACGAGCAGTACTTC.